The T cell receptor (beta chain) described here comes from a study of blood T cell repertoires in COVID-19. The V end lost 6 bases, the J end lost 3 bases, and 14 bases lay between the germline ends. The CDR3 covers 14 residues. Germline lookup yields CDR1 MDHEN and CDR2 SYDVKM. Libraries were prepared by immunoSEQ multiplex PCR; TCRdb keeps only in-frame clonotypes and omits some of them. The table shows 190,000 or so clones, with 94% occurring only once. The chain carries TRBV28 and TRBJ1-2; D unresolved. Sequences were obtained from peripheral blood. This sequence was found in a man aged 30 to 45 with COVID-19, enrolled during active disease. The CDR3 DNA sequence: TGTGCCAGCAGCCCCGGAGTGGTCTACTATGGCTACACCTTC. Translated: CASSPGVVYYGYTF.